This entry lists 18 T cell receptor beta chains sequenced from one sample in a study of cytomegalovirus exposure and HLA in healthy donors. PCR involved 60 Vbeta and 13 Jbeta primers. This table comes from immunoSEQ multiplex PCR, and its TCRdb copy is limited to in-frame clones, with some not included. Of 100,000 to 150,000 clones listed, over 60% are singletons. The sample comprised PBMCs. The receptor source for this set is a human donor in good health.

This chain connects TRBV29-1 to TRBJ1-5; 9 bases are shared with TRBD1. J lost 5 bases, V lost 4 bases, and 3 bases had no gene match. The length of the CDR3 is 13 residues. Germline lookup yields CDR1 SQVTM and CDR2 ANQGSEA. The CDR3 here is CSVGDRVDQPQHF. CDR3 coding DNA: TGCAGCGTTGGGGACAGGGTTGATCAGCCCCAGCATTTT.

The chain combines TRBV7-3 with TRBJ2-1; 10 nucleotides line up with TRBD2. The CDR3 length is 15 residues. In germline, CDR1 is SGHTA, CDR2 FQGTGA. Trimming removed 5 bases from V and 7 bases from J; junction bases left unmatched: 8. CDR3 sequence (DNA): TGTGCCAGCAGCCGGACTAGCGGAGAGGAAAATGAGCAGTTCTTC. It yields the protein CASSRTSGEENEQFF.

The chain joins TRBV10-3 to TRBJ2-7; TRBD2 matches 10 bases. Trimming at V came to 3 bases and at J to 7 bases, leaving 9 bases not matched to a gene. In germline, CDR1 is ENHRY, CDR2 SYGVKD. The CDR3 sequence is 15 residues long. The CDR3 protein is CAISDGLAGVNEQYF. The CDR3 nucleotides are TGTGCCATCAGTGACGGGCTAGCGGGAGTGAATGAGCAGTACTTC.

The chain combines TRBV10-3 with TRBJ2-5; maybe TRBD2 (6 bases). The CDR3 consists of 14 residues. CDR1 is ENHRY and CDR2 is SYGVKD in the germline V gene. V lost 3 bases and J lost 5, with 13 bases in between. DNA of the CDR3: TGTGCCATCAGTGATGGGCCCCGGGAGGAGACCCAGTACTTC. Its protein is CAISDGPREETQYF.

V and J are TRBV27 and TRBJ2-5; 10 nucleotides agree with TRBD1. The DNA end lines up better with TRBJ2-7; the J call may be wrong. Per the germline V gene, CDR1 is MNHEY and CDR2 is SMNVEV (reference sequence). This CDR3 spans 13 amino acids. In DNA form, the CDR3 reads TGTGCCAGCAGGGACAGGGGGGGCCACGAGCAGTACTTC. Protein product: CASRDRGGHEQYF.

As to this clone: Other DNA sequences in this sample translate to the same CDR3. The chain recombines TRBV18 with TRBJ1-1; 7 bases map to TRBD1. The CDR3 has 19 amino acids. The V gene's germline CDR1 is KGHSH and CDR2 LQKENI. Unmatched junction bases numbered 14, after V lost 0 bases and J lost 1 base. CDR3 nucleotides: TGTGCCAGCTCACCACCTAGGGAACAGGGGAGAGTTCGGAACACTGAAGCTTTCTTT. The encoded protein is CASSPPREQGRVRNTEAFF. Supplemented by reference TRBV18 and TRBJ1-1, the full variable domain reads NAGVMQNPRHLVRRRGQEARLRCSPMKGHSHVYWYRQLPEEGLKFMVYLQKENIIDESGMPKERFSAEFPKEGPSILRIQQVVRGDSAAYFCASSPPREQGRVRNTEAFFGQGTRLTVV.

This chain uses TRBV5-1 with TRBJ2-2; 9 nucleotides line up with TRBD1. CDR3 length equals 15 residues. The V gene end was trimmed by 4 bases and the J gene end by 7 bases; junction bases not matched to a gene: 8. CDR1 is SGHRS, CDR2 YFSETQ, per germline. The CDR3 coding sequence is TGCGCCAGCAGCCCAACGGGACAGGGTATCGGGGAGCTGTTTTTT. Residues: CASSPTGQGIGELFF. Together with reference TRBV5-1 and TRBJ2-2, the CDR3 gives the full variable domain: KAGVTQTPRYLIKTRGQQVTLSCSPISGHRSVSWYQQTPGQGLQFLFEYFSETQRNKGNFPGRFSGRQFSNSRSEMNVSTLELGDSALYLCASSPTGQGIGELFFGEGSRLTVL.

The chain has TRBV6-5 and TRBJ2-7, with 7 bases that match TRBD1. The germline V gene has CDR1 MNHEY and CDR2 SVGAGI. CDR3 length equals 15 residues. V dropped 2 bases and J dropped 3; count of bases not matched to a gene: 7. CDR3 nucleotide sequence: TGTGCCAGCAGTTACGAGAGGGGGCCCCTCTACGAGCAGTACTTC. Translated: CASSYERGPLYEQYF.

The chain has TRBV23-1 and TRBJ2-1, with 12 bases lining up with TRBD2. TRBV23-1 has ORF status, its function being uncertain. V dropped 2 bases and J dropped 8; count of bases not matched to a gene: 7. The length of the CDR3 is 16 residues. CDR3 sequence: CASSQGPGLAGYEQFF. DNA for the CDR3: TGCGCCAGCAGTCAAGGACCGGGACTAGCGGGCTATGAGCAGTTCTTC.

About this clone: Germline and junction disagree at one end, which may indicate a read error. The V call is TRBV7-2, the J call TRBJ2-7, with 11 bases lining up with TRBD2. The CDR3 is 16 residues long. The germline CDR1 and CDR2 sequences are SGHTA and FQGNSA. CDR3 residues: CVSSPRGTSGLYEQYF. CDR3 in DNA: TGTGTCAGCAGCCCGAGAGGGACTAGCGGATTATACGAGCAGTACTTC.

The chain uses TRBV30 and TRBJ2-3, with D perhaps matching TRBD2 (7 bases). V was trimmed by 2 bases and J by 4 bases, leaving 22 bases between them. Germline-derived CDR1 and CDR2 are GTSNPN and SVGIG (reference sequence). The CDR3 runs to 17 residues. The CDR3 sequence: CAWSTSGWGGSADTQYF. CDR3 DNA: TGTGCCTGGAGTACGAGTGGTTGGGGGGGCTCTGCAGATACGCAGTATTTT.

V gene TRBV6-1 combines with J gene TRBJ1-2, with no clear D. This CDR3 is 14 amino acids long. CDR1 and CDR2 from the germline V gene are MNHNS and SASEGT. The V end was cut by 0 bases, the J end by 4 bases, with 9 bases between. CDR3 region: CASSEAGGIYGYTF. CDR3 DNA: TGTGCCAGCAGTGAAGCTGGAGGCATCTATGGCTACACCTTC.

The genes are TRBV9 and TRBJ2-1; D may be TRBD2 (6 bases). The CDR3 loop spans 15 amino acids. Looked up from germline, CDR1 is SGDLS and CDR2 is YYNGEE. The germline V and J ends were trimmed by 0 bases and 5 bases, with 12 bases remaining between them. The DNA of the CDR3 is TGTGCCAGCAGCGTAGACGGGAGTGTGGACAATGAGCAGTTCTTC. Protein: CASSVDGSVDNEQFF.

The chain couples TRBV5-1 to TRBJ2-6, with D perhaps TRBD2 (6 bases). CDR1 is SGHRS and CDR2 is YFSETQ in the germline V gene. Trimming removed 0 bases at V and 2 bases at J, with 9 bases between. This CDR3 region has 16 residues. The DNA for the CDR3 is TGCGCCAGCAGCTTGGCCGGAGGGGCTGGGGCCAACGTCCTGACTTTC. It codes for CASSLAGGAGANVLTF.

The chain joins TRBV7-2 to TRBJ2-1; tentative D call: TRBD1 (5 bases). Trimming stripped 3 bases from V and 5 bases from J, with 11 bases between. The CDR3 spans 14 residues. The germline V gene has CDR1 SGHTA and CDR2 FQGNSA. CDR3 in amino acids: CASSFWGGHNEQFF. The CDR3 region has the DNA TGTGCCAGCAGCTTTTGGGGCGGCCACAATGAGCAGTTCTTC.

The rearrangement links TRBV5-4 to TRBJ1-1; TRBD1 is a possible D gene (5 bases). Trimming took off 4 bases at V and 5 bases at J, with 15 bases between the two ends. CDR1 is SGHNT, CDR2 YYREEE, per germline (reference sequence). The CDR3 is made up of 14 amino acids. CDR3: CASSPDNRGTEAFF. DNA for the CDR3: TGTGCCAGCAGCCCGGACAATAGAGGAACTGAAGCTTTCTTT.

The chain couples TRBV5-1 to TRBJ2-1; TRBD1 aligns across 9 bases. The ends lost 3 bases at V and 4 bases at J; junction bases unmatched: 8. Germline lookup yields CDR1 SGHRS and CDR2 YFSETQ. CDR3 length equals 16 residues. The DNA of the CDR3 is TGCGCCAGCAGCTCCACCGGGACAGGGTTTTACAATGAGCAGTTCTTC. Protein product: CASSSTGTGFYNEQFF.

The rearrangement links TRBV19 to TRBJ2-5, with a tentative D call TRBD1 (7 bases). Germline CDR1 is LNHDA and CDR2 is SQIVND (reference sequence). Trimming cost V 1 base and J 3 bases, with 12 bases left between them. This CDR3 is built from 15 residues. CDR3: CASSIGQGGEETQYF. DNA for the CDR3: TGTGCCAGTAGTATAGGGCAGGGGGGAGAAGAGACCCAGTACTTC.